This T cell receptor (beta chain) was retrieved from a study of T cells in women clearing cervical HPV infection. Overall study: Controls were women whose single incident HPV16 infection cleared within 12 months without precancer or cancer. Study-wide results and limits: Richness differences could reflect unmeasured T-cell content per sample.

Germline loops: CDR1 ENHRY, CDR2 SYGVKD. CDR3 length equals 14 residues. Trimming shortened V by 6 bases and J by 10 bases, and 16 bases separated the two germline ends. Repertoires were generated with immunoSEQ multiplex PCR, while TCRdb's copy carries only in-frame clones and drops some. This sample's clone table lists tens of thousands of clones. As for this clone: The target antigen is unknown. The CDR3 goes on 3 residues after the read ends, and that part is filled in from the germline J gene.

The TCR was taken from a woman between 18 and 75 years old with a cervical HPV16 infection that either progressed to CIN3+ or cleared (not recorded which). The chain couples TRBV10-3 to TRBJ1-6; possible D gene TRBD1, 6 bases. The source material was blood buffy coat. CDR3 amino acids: CAISQTGIGSPLHF. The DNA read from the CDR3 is TGTGCCATCAGCCAGACAGGAATTGGATCACCC.